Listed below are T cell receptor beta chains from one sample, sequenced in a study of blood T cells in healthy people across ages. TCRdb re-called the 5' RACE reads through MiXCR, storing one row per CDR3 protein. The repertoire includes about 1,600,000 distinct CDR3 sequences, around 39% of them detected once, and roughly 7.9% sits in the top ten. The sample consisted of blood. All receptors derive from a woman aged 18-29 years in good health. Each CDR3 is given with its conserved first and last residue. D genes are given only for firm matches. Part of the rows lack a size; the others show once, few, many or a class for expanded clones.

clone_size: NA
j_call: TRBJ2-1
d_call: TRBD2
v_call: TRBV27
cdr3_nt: TGTGTCAGCCGCCTAGCGGGAATCGACAATGAGCAGTTCTTC
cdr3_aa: CVSRLAGIDNEQFF

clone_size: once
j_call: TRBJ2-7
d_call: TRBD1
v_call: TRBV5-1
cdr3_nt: TGCGCCAGCAGAGCCGGGACAGGGGTGATTTACGAGCAGTACTTC
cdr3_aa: CASRAGTGVIYEQYF

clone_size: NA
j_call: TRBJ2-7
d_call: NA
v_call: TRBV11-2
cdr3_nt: TGTGCCAGCAGCTTCGTCAGGGGCCTGGGGCCCTACGAGCAGTACTTC
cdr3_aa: CASSFVRGLGPYEQYF

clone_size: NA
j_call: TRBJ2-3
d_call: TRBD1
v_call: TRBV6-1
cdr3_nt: TGTGCCAGCAGTGACCCCGGGACAGGGAGCGCAGATACGCAGTATTTT
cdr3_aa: CASSDPGTGSADTQYF

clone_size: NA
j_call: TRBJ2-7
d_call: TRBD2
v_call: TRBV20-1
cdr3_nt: TGCAGTGCTAGAGAACGGGGACTAGCACCCTACGAGCAGTACTTC
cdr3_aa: CSARERGLAPYEQYF

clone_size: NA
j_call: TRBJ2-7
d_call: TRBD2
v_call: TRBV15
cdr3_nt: TGTGCCACCAGCAGAGATGGGACTAGCGGGCCCTCCTACGAGCAGTACTTC
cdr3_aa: CATSRDGTSGPSYEQYF

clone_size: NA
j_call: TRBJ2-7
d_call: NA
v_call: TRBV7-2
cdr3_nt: TGTGCCAGCAGCCCAGGAGGAGGGGGAAGGGAGCAGTACTTC
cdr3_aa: CASSPGGGGREQYF

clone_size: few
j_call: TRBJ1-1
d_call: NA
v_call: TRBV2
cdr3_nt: TGTGCCAGCAGTGAATTCGGGATGTCTGAAGCTTTCTTT
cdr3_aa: CASSEFGMSEAFF

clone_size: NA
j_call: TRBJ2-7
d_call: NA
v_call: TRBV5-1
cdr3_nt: TGCGCCAGCAGCCCCCAAAGTGGGGCCCTCTCCTACGAGCAGTACTTC
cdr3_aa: CASSPQSGALSYEQYF

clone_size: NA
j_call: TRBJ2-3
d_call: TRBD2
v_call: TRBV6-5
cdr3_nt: TGTGCCAGCAGTCTTAGCGGGGGGCCGGAATATACGCAGTATTTT
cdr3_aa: CASSLSGGPEYTQYF

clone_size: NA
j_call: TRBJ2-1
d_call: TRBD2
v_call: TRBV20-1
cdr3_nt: TGCAGTGCTAGACCCGGGGGGGAGCAGTTCTTC
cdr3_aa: CSARPGGEQFF

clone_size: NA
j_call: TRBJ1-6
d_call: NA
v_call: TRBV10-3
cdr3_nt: TGTGCCATCAGTGATCTTGGTGGGGCAGCGAATTCACCCCTCCACTTT
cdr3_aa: CAISDLGGAANSPLHF

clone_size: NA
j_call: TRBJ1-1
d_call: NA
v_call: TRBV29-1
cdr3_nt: TGCAGCGCAGAAAGGGGATTGTCCAGCGCTTTCTTT
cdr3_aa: CSAERGLSSAFF

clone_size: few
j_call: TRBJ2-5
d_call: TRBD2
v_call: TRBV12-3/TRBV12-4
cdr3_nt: TGTGCCAGCAGTTTAGGGGCTAGCGGGTTTCAGGAGACCCAGTACTTC
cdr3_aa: CASSLGASGFQETQYF

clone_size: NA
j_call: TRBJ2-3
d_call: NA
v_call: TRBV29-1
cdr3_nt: TGCAGCGTTGCACAGCTCTCAGATACGCAGTATTTT
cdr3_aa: CSVAQLSDTQYF

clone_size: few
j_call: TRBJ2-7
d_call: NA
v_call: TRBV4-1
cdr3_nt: TGCGCCAGCAGCCGGGACTCCGGGACGGATTACGAGCAGTACTTC
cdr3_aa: CASSRDSGTDYEQYF

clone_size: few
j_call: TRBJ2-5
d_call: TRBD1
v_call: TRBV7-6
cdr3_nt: TGTGCCAGCAGCTCCCGGCGGGGACAGGAAGCTGTGGAGCAGTACTTC
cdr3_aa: CASSSRRGQEAVEQYF

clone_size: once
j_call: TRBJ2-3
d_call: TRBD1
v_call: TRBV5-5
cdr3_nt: TGTGCCAGCAGCCAGGCCGGGACAGGGGGAATGAGGCCATATACGCAGTATTTT
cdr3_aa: CASSQAGTGGMRPYTQYF

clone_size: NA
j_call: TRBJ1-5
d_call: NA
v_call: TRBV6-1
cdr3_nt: TGTGCCAGCATTCCAACGGGGGCTTATCAGCCCCAGCATTTT
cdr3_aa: CASIPTGAYQPQHF

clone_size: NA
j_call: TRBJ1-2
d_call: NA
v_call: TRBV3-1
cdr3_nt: TGTGCCAGCACCCGGAAGGGCAGCTATGGCTACACCTTC
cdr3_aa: CASTRKGSYGYTF

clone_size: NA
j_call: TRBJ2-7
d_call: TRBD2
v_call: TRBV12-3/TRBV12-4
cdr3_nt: TGTGCCAGCAGCATAGATAGCGGGTTCACCAATGAGCAGTACTTC
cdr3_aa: CASSIDSGFTNEQYF

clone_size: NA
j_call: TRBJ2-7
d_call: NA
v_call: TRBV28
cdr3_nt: TGTGCCAGCAGCCCCGGGCCCAAACCCTACGAGCAGTACTTC
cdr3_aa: CASSPGPKPYEQYF

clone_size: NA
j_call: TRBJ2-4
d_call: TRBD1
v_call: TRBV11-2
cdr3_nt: TGTGCCAGCAGCTCAGCTGACAGGGGCGTTCAGTACTTC
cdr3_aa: CASSSADRGVQYF

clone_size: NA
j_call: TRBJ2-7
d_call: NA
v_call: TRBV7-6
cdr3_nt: TGTGCCAGCAGCTTAGCGACAGGAATCTCCTACGAGCAGTACTTC
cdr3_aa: CASSLATGISYEQYF

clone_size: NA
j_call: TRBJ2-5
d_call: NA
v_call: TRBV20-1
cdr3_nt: TGCAGTGCTAGAGTCACAGGGAAAGAGACCCAGTACTTC
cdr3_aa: CSARVTGKETQYF

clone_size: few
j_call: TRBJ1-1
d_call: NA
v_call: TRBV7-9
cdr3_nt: TGTGCCAGCAGCCAGGCCGGGGGAACTGAAGCTTTCTTT
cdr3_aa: CASSQAGGTEAFF

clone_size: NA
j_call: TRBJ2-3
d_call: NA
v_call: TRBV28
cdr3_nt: TGTGCCAGCAGTTCGAAACTTGCCGGTACGCAGTATTTT
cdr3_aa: CASSSKLAGTQYF